Below are 11 T cell receptor beta chains sequenced from a single sample in a study of shared clonotypes between healthy human individuals. Clones were sequenced by immunoSEQ multiplex PCR, and TCRdb holds only the in-frame ones, with some missing. The table records about 1.1 million clones, roughly 80% of them present only once. Material for sequencing was memory CD4+ T cells from PBMCs. Specified subset: CD45RA-negative fraction. Source of these receptors: a man younger than 30 in good health. Some clones in this sample may be carry-over from other donors' samples.

The chain employs TRBV5-1 and TRBJ2-1; tentatively, D is TRBD2 (5 bases). Per germline, CDR1 SGHRS and CDR2 YFSETQ. The CDR3 consists of 15 residues. Between the trimmed V and J ends, which lost 4 bases and 15 bases, there was a span of 26 bases. The CDR3 here is CASSPLRAAGVASFF. The DNA of the CDR3 is TGCGCCAGCAGCCCCCTGCGGGCAGCCGGGGTGGCATCGTTCTTC.

This CDR3 reads CSVWGTGGSHSYNEQFF. In nucleotides, the CDR3 is TGCAGCGTGTGGGGGACCGGCGGGAGCCATTCCTACAATGAGCAGTTCTTC. J is TRBJ2-1 and V is TRBV29-1; 7 bases are a match to TRBD2. Germline V gene data show CDR1 as SQVTM and CDR2 as ANQGSEA. The CDR3 totals 17 residues. The trim removed 6 bases at V and 1 base at J, leaving 15 bases unmatched.

V is TRBV11-2 and J is TRBJ2-7; D is unclear. Germline values: CDR1 SGHAT, CDR2 FQNNGV. CDR3 size: 14 residues. Trimming shortened V by 5 bases and J by 9 bases, and 20 bases separated the two germline ends. CDR3 sequence (DNA): TGTGCCAGCAGCAATTCGGCTCCAGGAACGGTGCAGTACTTC. Its protein is CASSNSAPGTVQYF.

V usage is TRBV19 and J usage is TRBJ2-2; 7 bases are shared with TRBD2. Losses at the gene ends were 4 bases for V and 5 bases for J; bases not matched to a gene: 4. The CDR3 sequence is 14 residues long. Germline V gene lookup returns CDR1 LNHDA and CDR2 SQIVND (reference sequence). The CDR3 loop is CASSSGRRTGELFF. The CDR3, as DNA: TGTGCCAGTAGTAGCGGGAGAAGGACCGGGGAGCTGTTTTTT.

This clone was recorded a few times. The CDR3 DNA follows: TGTGCCAGCTCACGTGGGCGGGAGAACACTGAAGCTTTCTTT. Protein sequence: CASSRGRENTEAFF. The genes are TRBV18 and TRBJ1-1; D gene ambiguous. The CDR3 has 14 residues. The V end was cut by 4 bases, the J end by 1 base, with 10 bases between. Per the germline V gene, CDR1 is KGHSH and CDR2 is LQKENI.

This rearrangement joins TRBV29-1 to TRBJ2-5, with D perhaps assigned TRBD1 or TRBD2 (5 bases each). CDR3 size: 12 residues. Germline V gene sequence: CDR1 SQVTM, CDR2 ANQGSEA. V lost 6 bases to trimming and J lost 4 bases, with 12 bases between them. The CDR3 loop is CSVRDGVETQYF. The CDR3, as DNA: TGCAGCGTCCGGGACGGAGTAGAGACCCAGTACTTC.

This clone came up once. The chain links TRBV29-1 to TRBJ2-7; weak D call: TRBD2 (6 bases). The CDR3 consists of 13 residues. The germline V and J ends were trimmed by 4 bases and 6 bases, with 16 bases remaining between them. The germline CDR1 and CDR2 sequences are SQVTM and ANQGSEA. The CDR3 spells CSVGQGLGSEQYF. The CDR3 nucleotides read TGCAGCGTTGGGCAGGGCCTCGGGAGCGAGCAGTACTTC.

The rearrangement uses TRBV30 and TRBJ2-5; the match to TRBD1 covers 11 bases. The V and J ends lost 3 bases and 9 bases, in that order; junction bases with no gene match: 3. CDR3 size: 12 residues. Looked up from germline, CDR1 is GTSNPN and CDR2 is SVGIG (reference sequence). CDR3 protein: CAWRGDRGAQYF. Written as DNA, the CDR3 is TGTGCCTGGAGAGGGGACAGGGGGGCCCAGTACTTC.

In this sample, this clone turned up once. This chain uses TRBV7-2 with TRBJ2-3; unclear D gene. Germline values: CDR1 SGHTA, CDR2 FQGNSA. V was cut by 3 bases and J by 8 bases, with 12 bases left in between. This CDR3 is 13 amino acids long. The CDR3 here is CASSLPEPGTQYF. The CDR3 DNA follows: TGTGCCAGCAGCTTGCCAGAGCCGGGTACGCAGTATTTT.

The J gene is TRBJ1-2, the V gene TRBV7-2, with TRBD1 matching 10 bases. The length of the CDR3 is 15 residues. Germline loops: CDR1 SGHTA, CDR2 FQGNSA. V lost 5 bases and J lost 4; bases outside the gene matches: 7. The CDR3 nucleotides read TGTGCCAGCAGCCTCGACAGGGGGCCGGGCTATGGCTACACCTTC. This encodes CASSLDRGPGYGYTF.

This clone was detected only once. The same CDR3 arises from other DNA sequences in this sample as well. The chain recombines TRBV28 with TRBJ1-2; no definite D call. This CDR3 is 12 amino acids long. Per the germline V gene, CDR1 is MDHEN and CDR2 is SYDVKM. Trimming removed 3 bases at V and 3 bases at J, with 5 bases between. The DNA for the CDR3 is TGTGCCAGCAGTTTGGCGGACTATGGCTACACCTTC. Protein: CASSLADYGYTF.